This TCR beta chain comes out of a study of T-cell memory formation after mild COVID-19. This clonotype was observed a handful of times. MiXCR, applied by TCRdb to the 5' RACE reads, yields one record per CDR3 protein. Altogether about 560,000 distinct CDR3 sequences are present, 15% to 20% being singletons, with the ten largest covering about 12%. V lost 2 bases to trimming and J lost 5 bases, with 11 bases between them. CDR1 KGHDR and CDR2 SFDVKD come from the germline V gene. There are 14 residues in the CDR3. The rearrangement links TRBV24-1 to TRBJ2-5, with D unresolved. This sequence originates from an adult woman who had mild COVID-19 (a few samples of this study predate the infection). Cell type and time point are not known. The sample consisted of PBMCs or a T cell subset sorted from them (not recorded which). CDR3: CATSDSPDGETQYF. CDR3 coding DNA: TGTGCCACCAGTGATTCCCCGGACGGGGAGACCCAGTACTTC.